Below are 10 T cell receptor beta chains sequenced from a single sample in a study of CD8+CD57+ T cells in acquired aplastic anemia. Patients chosen for sequencing had CD8+CD57+ cells that had expanded, as shown by flow cytometry. Profiling that covered TCR beta VDJ and CDR3 relied on genomic DNA as its template. TCRdb reanalysed the reads using MiXCR and keeps one entry per CDR3 protein. The sample comprises 200,000 or so distinct CDR3 sequences, roughly half of which are singletons, and 9.7% rests with the top ten. The sample was sorted CD4+, CD8+, or CD8+CD57+ T cells (not recorded which) from PBMCs. Receptors were obtained from a human donor with aplastic anemia.

For the CDR3, the DNA is TGTGCTAGTGGTTTGGATCGGACAGGTGATAGCAATCAGCCCCAGCATTTT. This gives the protein CASGLDRTGDSNQPQHF. The gene calls are TRBV12-5 and TRBJ1-5; 7 bases line up with TRBD1. The J segment lost 0 bases and the V segment lost 1 base, leaving 6 bases of the junction unmatched. The CDR3 sequence is 17 residues long. Looked up from germline, CDR1 is LGHNT and CDR2 is FRNRAP.

This clonotype was counted between two and nine times. The V and J genes are TRBV4-1 and TRBJ1-2; D gene unclear. The length of the CDR3 is 15 residues. V shed 4 bases and J shed 4 bases, with 16 bases lying between them. Germline lookup yields CDR1 MGHRA and CDR2 YSYEKL. The CDR3 region is CASSPPVILSYGYTF. The CDR3 DNA sequence: TGCGCCAGCAGCCCCCCCGTGATCCTCAGCTATGGCTACACCTTC.

V usage is TRBV4-3 and J usage is TRBJ2-1, with D possibly TRBD1 on 7 matching bases. The CDR3 is 17 amino acids. Germline V gene lookup returns CDR1 LGHNA and CDR2 YSLEER. V shed 0 bases and J shed 4 bases, with 16 bases lying between them. Written as DNA, the CDR3 is TGCGCCAGCAGCCAAGAGGCCCTCCAGGGGGGATACAATGAGCAGTTCTTC. It yields the protein CASSQEALQGGYNEQFF.

The chain has TRBV29-1 and TRBJ2-7; TRBD1 agrees at 10 bases. The junction had 13 bases not matched to a gene; V was cut back by 6 bases and J by 2 bases. This CDR3 contains 16 residues. Germline CDR1 is SQVTM and CDR2 is ANQGSEA. Written as DNA, the CDR3 is TGCAGCGTCTCTAACCCCGGGACAGGGGCGACCTACGAGCAGTACTTC. Protein product: CSVSNPGTGATYEQYF.

The rearrangement links TRBV20-1 to TRBJ2-7, with 12 positions matching TRBD2. Trimming removed 5 bases from V and 4 bases from J; junction bases left unmatched: 9. CDR1 DFQATT and CDR2 SNEGSKA come from the germline V gene (reference sequence). This CDR3 is built from 15 residues. For the CDR3, the DNA is TGCAGTGCTCTTCGGACTAGCGGGAACATTTACGAGCAGTACTTC. It yields the protein CSALRTSGNIYEQYF.

The chain uses TRBV9 and TRBJ2-3; D not resolved. Trimming removed 0 bases at V and 6 bases at J, with 5 bases between. Germline CDR1 and CDR2: SGDLS and YYNGEE. This CDR3 region has 12 residues. The CDR3 DNA follows: TGTGCCAGCAGCGTAGGGCAGGATACGCAGTATTTT. Translated: CASSVGQDTQYF.

The chain has TRBV29-1 and TRBJ2-1; TRBD2 matches at 9 bases. After removal of 2 bases from V and 1 base from J, the junction contained 6 bases not matched to a gene. The CDR3 has 16 residues. Germline-derived CDR1 and CDR2 are SQVTM and ANQGSEA. The CDR3, as DNA: TGCAGCGTTGAATCACTAGCGGGCGCTTCCTACAATGAGCAGTTCTTC. Translating it yields CSVESLAGASYNEQFF.

The chain joins TRBV15 to TRBJ2-7; D unclear. The CDR3 runs to 14 residues. V lost 0 bases and J 3 bases, leaving 9 bases between the germline ends. CDR1 and CDR2 from the germline V gene are LNHNV and YYDKDF (reference sequence). This CDR3 is CATSREGSDYEQYF. In DNA, the CDR3 is TGTGCCACCAGCAGAGAGGGTTCAGACTACGAGCAGTACTTC.

This clonotype was seen once. The chain couples TRBV25-1 to TRBJ1-6; tentative D call: TRBD1 (6 bases). This CDR3 is 14 amino acids long. V was pared by 6 bases and J by 5 bases, with 11 bases between. The germline gives CDR1 MGHDK, CDR2 SYGVNS. This CDR3 is CASRRTAHNSPLHF. The CDR3 nucleotides read TGTGCCAGCAGGCGGACAGCTCATAATTCACCCCTCCACTTT.

The table lists this clonotype with a few counts. This chain links TRBV2 with TRBJ1-6; D not resolved. The CDR3 consists of 13 residues. Trimming took off 4 bases at V and 10 bases at J, with 11 bases between the two ends. Germline V lookup: CDR1 SNHLY, CDR2 FYNNEI. CDR3: CASSAMRASPLHF. The CDR3 region has the DNA TGTGCCAGCAGTGCCATGAGGGCCTCACCCCTCCACTTT.